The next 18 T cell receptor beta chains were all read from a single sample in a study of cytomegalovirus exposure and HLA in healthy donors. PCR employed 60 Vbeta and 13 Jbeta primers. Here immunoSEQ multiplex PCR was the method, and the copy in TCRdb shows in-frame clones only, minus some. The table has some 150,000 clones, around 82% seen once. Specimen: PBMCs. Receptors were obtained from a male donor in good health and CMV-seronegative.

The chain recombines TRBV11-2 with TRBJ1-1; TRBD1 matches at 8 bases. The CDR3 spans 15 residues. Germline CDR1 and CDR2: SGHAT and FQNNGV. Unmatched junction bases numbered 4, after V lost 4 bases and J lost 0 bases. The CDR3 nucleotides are TGTGCCAGCAGCTCCCAGGGGGCCTTGAACACTGAAGCTTTCTTT. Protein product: CASSSQGALNTEAFF. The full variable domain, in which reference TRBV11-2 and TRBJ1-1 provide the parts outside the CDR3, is EAGVAQSPRYKIIEKRQSVAFWCNPISGHATLYWYQQILGQGPKLLIQFQNNGVVDDSQLPKDRFSAERLKGVDSTLKIQPAKLEDSAVYLCASSSQGALNTEAFFGQGTRLTVV.

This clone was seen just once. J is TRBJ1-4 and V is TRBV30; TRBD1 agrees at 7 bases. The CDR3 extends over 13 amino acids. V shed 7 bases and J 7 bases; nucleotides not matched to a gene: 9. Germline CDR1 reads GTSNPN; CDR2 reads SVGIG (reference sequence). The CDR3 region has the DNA TGTGCCTTAACCCAGGGGGGAGGTGAAAAACTGTTTTTT. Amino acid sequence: CALTQGGGEKLFF.

CDR3 sequence (DNA): TGTGCCAGCAGTTTCGTCGGGTTTGGGGAGACCCAGTACTTC. It encodes CASSFVGFGETQYF. The chain links TRBV27 to TRBJ2-5; D is undetermined. Germline V CDR1 and CDR2: MNHEY, SMNVEV (reference sequence). CDR3 length: 14 residues. Deletions cut 3 bases from V and 5 bases from J, with 13 bases between.

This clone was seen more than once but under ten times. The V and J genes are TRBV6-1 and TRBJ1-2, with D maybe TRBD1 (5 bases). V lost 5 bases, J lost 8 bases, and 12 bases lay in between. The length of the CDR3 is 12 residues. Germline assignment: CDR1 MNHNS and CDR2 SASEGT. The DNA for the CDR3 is TGTGCCAGCAGTCTCGGGGAGGGGGGCTACACCTTC. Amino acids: CASSLGEGGYTF.

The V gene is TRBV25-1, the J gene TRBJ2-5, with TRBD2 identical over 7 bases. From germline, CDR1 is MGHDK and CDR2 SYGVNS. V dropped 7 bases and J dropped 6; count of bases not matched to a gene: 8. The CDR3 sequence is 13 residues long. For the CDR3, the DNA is TGTGCCAGCACCATGGGGGGGGTAAAGACCCAGTACTTC. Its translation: CASTMGGVKTQYF. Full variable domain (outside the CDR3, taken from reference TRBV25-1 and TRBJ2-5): EADIYQTPRYLVIGTGKKITLECSQTMGHDKMYWYQQDPGMELHLIHYSYGVNSTEKGDLSSESTVSRIRTEHFPLTLESARPSHTSQYLCASTMGGVKTQYFGPGTRLLVL.

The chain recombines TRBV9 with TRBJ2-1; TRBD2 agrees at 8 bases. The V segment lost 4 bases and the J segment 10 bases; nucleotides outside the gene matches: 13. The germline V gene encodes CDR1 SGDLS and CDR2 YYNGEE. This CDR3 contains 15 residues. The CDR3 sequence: CASSLGGSGEFEQFF. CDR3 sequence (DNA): TGTGCCAGCAGCTTAGGAGGTAGCGGGGAGTTCGAGCAGTTCTTC.

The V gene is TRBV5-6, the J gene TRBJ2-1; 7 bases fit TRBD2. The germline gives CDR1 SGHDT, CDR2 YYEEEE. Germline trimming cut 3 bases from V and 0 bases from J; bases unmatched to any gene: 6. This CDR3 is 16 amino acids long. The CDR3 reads CASSWILANSYNEQFF. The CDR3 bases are TGTGCCAGCAGCTGGATACTAGCGAACTCCTACAATGAGCAGTTCTTC. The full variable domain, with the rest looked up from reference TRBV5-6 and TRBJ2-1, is DAGVTQSPTHLIKTRGQQVTLRCSPKSGHDTVSWYQQALGQGPQFIFQYYEEEERQRGNFPDRFSGHQFPNYSSELNVNALLLGDSALYLCASSWILANSYNEQFFGPGTRLTVL.

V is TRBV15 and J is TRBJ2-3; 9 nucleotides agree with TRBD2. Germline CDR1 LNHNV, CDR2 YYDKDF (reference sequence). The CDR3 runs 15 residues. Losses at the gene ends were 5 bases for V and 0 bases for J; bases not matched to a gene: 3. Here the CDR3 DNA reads TGTGCCACCAGCGGCGGACTAGCGAGCACAGATACGCAGTATTTT. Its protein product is CATSGGLASTDTQYF.

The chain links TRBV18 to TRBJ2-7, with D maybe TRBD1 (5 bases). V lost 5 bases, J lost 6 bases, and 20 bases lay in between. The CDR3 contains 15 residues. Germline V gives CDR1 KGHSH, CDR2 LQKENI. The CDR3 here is CASSNPAGLVSEQYF. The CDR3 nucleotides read TGTGCCAGCTCAAACCCAGCAGGGTTAGTGAGCGAGCAGTACTTC.

The chain's CDR3 is CASSLNPGYSPLHF. The CDR3 DNA is TGTGCCAGCAGCTTAAATCCGGGTTACTCACCCCTCCACTTT. The chain uses TRBV7-3 and TRBJ1-6; D not resolved. Trimming pared 1 base from V and 10 bases from J, leaving 11 bases between. CDR1 and CDR2 from the germline V gene are SGHTA and FQGTGA. The CDR3 consists of 14 residues. Looking up the rest from reference TRBV7-3 and TRBJ1-6 gives the full variable domain: GAGVSQTPSNKVTEKGKYVELRCDPISGHTALYWYRQSLGQGPEFLIYFQGTGAADDSGLPNDRFFAVRPEGSVSTLKIQRTERGDSAVYLCASSLNPGYSPLHFGNGTRLTVT.

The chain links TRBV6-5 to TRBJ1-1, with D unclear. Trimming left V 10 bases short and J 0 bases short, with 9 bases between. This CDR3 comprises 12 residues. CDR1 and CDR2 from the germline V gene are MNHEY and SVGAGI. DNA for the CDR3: TGTGCCACCCATACTTTGAACACTGAAGCTTTCTTT. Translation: CATHTLNTEAFF.

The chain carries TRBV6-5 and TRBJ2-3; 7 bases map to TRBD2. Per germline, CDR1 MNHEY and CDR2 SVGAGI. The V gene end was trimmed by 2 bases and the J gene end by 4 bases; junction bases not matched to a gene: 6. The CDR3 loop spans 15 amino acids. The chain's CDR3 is CASSYGGGVPDTQYF. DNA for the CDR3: TGTGCCAGCAGTTACGGGGGAGGGGTGCCAGATACGCAGTATTTT.

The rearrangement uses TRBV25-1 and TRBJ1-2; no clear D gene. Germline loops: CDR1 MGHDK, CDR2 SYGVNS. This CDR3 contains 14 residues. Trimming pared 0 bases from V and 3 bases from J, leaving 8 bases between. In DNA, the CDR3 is TGTGCCAGCAGTGAATACGACAACTACTATGGCTACACCTTC. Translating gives CASSEYDNYYGYTF.

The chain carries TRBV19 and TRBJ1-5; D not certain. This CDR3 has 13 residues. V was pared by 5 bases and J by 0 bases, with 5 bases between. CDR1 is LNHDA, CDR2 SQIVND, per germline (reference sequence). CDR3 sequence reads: CASSSGSNQPQHF. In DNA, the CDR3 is TGTGCCAGTAGTTCCGGTAGCAATCAGCCCCAGCATTTT.

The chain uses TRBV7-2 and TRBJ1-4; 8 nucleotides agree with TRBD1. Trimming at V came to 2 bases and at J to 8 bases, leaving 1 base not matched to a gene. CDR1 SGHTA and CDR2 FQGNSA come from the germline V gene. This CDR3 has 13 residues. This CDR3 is CASSLNRGEKLFF. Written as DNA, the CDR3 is TGTGCCAGCAGCTTAAACAGGGGGGAAAAACTGTTTTTT.

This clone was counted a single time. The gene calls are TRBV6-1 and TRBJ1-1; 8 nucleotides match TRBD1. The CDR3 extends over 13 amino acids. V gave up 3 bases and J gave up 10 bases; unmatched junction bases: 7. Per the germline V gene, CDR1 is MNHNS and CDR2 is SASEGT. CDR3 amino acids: CASSDRGLIRAFF. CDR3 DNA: TGTGCCAGCAGTGACAGGGGGCTGATAAGAGCTTTCTTT.

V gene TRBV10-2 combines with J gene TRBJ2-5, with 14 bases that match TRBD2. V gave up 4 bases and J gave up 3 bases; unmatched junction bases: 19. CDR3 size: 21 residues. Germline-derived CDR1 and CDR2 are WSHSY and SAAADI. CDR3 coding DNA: TGCGCCAGCAGTGGGGCATTCTTTGGGACTAGCGGGAGAGGCCTGAAAGAGACCCAGTACTTC. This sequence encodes CASSGAFFGTSGRGLKETQYF.

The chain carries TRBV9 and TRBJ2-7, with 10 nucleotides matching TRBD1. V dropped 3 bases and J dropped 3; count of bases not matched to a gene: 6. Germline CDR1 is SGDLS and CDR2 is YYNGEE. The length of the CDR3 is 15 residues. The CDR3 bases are TGTGCCAGCAGCGGTGGGGACAGGGGATACTACGAGCAGTACTTC. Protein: CASSGGDRGYYEQYF.